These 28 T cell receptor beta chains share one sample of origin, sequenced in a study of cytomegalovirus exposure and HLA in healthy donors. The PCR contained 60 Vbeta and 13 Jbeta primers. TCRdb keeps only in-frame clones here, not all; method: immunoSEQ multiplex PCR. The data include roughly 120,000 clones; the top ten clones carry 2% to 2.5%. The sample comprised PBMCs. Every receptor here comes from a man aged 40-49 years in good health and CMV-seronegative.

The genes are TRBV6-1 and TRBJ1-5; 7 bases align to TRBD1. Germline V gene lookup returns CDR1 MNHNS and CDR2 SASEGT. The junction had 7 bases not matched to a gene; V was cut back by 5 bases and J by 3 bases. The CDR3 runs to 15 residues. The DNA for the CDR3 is TGTGCCAGCAGTCGAACGACAGGGTCCAATCAGCCCCAGCATTTT. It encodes CASSRTTGSNQPQHF.

The CDR3 sequence is CASSLDHYEQYF. For the CDR3, the DNA is TGTGCCAGCAGCTTAGATCATTACGAGCAGTACTTC. The chain couples TRBV11-2 to TRBJ2-7; D unresolved. The CDR3 extends over 12 amino acids. CDR1 SGHAT and CDR2 FQNNGV come from the germline V gene. Trimming took 0 bases from V and 4 from J, leaving 4 bases between them.

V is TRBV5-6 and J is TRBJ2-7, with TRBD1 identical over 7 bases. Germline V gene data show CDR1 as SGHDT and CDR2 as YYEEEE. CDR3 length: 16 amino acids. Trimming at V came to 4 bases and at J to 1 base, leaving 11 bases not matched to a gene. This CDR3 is CASSPIPGTESYEQYF. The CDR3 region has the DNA TGTGCCAGCAGCCCCATTCCCGGGACAGAATCCTACGAGCAGTACTTC.

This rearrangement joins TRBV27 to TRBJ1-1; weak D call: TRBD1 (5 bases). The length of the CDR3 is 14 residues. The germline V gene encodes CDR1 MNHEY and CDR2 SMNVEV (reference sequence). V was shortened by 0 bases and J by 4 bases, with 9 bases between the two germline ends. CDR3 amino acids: CASSLSTTVTEAFF. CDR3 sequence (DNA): TGTGCCAGCAGTTTATCGACGACAGTCACTGAAGCTTTCTTT.

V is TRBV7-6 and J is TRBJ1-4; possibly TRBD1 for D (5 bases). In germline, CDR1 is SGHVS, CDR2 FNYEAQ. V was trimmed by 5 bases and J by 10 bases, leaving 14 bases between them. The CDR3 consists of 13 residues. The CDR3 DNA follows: TGTGCCAGCAGCCCCCAGGGATTAGGAAAACTGTTTTTT. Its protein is CASSPQGLGKLFF.

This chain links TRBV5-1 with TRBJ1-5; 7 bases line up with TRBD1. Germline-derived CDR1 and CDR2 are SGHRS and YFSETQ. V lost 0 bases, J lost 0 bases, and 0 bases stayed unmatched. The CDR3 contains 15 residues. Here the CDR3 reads CASSLGDSSNQPQHF. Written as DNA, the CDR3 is TGCGCCAGCAGCTTGGGGGACAGTAGCAATCAGCCCCAGCATTTT.

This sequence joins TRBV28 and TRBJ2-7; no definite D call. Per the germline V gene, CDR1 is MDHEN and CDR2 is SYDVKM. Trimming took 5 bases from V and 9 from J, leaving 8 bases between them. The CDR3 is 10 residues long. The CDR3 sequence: CASSDKRQYF. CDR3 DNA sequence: TGTGCCAGCAGTGATAAGAGGCAGTACTTC.

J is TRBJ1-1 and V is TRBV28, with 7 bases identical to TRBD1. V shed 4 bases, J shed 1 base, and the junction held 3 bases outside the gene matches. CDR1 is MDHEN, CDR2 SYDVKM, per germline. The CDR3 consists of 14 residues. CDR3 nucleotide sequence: TGTGCCAGCAGTTCCGGGACAGAGAACACTGAAGCTTTCTTT. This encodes CASSSGTENTEAFF.

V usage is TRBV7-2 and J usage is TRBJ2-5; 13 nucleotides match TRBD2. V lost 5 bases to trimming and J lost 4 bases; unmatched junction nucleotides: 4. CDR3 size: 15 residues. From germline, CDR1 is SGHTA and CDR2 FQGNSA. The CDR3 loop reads CASSPRLAGGETQYF. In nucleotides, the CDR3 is TGTGCCAGCAGCCCCCGACTAGCGGGGGGAGAGACCCAGTACTTC.

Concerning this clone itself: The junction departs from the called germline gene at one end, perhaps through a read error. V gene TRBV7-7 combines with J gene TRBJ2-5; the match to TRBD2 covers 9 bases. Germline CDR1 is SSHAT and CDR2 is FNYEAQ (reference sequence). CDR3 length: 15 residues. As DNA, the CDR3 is TGTGCTAGCAGCCAATTAGCGGGGGTAATGGAGACCCAGTACTTC. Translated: CASSQLAGVMETQYF.

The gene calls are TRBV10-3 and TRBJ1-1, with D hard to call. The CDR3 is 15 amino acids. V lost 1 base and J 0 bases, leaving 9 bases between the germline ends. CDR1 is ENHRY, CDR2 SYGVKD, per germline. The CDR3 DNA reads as TGTGCCATCAGTGAGTTGGCGGGCCTGAACACTGAAGCTTTCTTT. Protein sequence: CAISELAGLNTEAFF.

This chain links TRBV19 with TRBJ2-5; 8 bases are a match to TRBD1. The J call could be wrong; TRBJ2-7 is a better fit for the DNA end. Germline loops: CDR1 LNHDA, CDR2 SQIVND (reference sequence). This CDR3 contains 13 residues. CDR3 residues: CASRETGAYEQYF. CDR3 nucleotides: TGTGCCAGTAGAGAGACAGGGGCCTACGAGCAGTACTTC.

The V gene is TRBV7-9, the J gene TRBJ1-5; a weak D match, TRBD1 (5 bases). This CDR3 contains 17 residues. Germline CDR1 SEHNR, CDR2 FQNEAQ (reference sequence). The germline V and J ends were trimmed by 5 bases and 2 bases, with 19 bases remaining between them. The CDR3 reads CASSRQGGGSGNQPQHF. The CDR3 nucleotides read TGTGCCAGCAGCCGGCAGGGAGGAGGGTCTGGCAATCAGCCCCAGCATTTT.

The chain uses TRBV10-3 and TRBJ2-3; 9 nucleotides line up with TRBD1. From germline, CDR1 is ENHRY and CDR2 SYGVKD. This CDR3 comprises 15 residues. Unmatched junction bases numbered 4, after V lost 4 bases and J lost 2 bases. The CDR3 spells CAISGTGAATDTQYF. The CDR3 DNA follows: TGTGCCATCAGTGGGACAGGGGCCGCCACAGATACGCAGTATTTT.

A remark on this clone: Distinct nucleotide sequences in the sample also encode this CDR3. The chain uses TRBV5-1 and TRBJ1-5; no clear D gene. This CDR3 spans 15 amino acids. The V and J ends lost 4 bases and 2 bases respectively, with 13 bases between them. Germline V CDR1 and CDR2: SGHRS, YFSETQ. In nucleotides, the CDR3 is TGCGCCAGCAGCCTTGGTGGTGCGGGCAATCAGCCCCAGCATTTT. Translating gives CASSLGGAGNQPQHF.

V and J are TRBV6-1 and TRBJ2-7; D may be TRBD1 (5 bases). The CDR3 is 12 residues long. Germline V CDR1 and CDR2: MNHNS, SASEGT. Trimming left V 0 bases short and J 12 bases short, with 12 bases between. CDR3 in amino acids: CASSEATDKGYF. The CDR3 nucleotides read TGTGCCAGCAGTGAAGCGACGGACAAAGGGTACTTC.

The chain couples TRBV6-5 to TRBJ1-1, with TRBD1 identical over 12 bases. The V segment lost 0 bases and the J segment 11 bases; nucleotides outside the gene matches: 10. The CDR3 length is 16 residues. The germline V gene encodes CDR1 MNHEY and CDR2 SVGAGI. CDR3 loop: CASSYSWGTGGGWAFF. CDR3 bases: TGTGCCAGCAGTTACTCGTGGGGGACAGGGGGCGGTTGGGCTTTCTTT.

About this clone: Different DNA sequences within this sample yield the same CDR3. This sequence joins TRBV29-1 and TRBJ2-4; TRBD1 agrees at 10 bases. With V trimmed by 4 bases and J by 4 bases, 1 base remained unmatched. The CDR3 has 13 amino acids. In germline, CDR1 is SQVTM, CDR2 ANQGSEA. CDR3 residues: CSVGTGGKNIQYF. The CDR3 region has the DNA TGCAGCGTTGGGACAGGGGGGAAAAACATTCAGTACTTC.

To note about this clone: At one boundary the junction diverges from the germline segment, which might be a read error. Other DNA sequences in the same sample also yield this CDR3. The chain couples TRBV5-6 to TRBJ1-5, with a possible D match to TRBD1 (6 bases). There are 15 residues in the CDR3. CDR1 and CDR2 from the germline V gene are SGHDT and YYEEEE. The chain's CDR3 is CASSGPGGQGQPQHF. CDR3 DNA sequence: TGTGCCAGCAGCGGTCCGGGGGGCCAGGGTCAGCCCCAGCACTTT.

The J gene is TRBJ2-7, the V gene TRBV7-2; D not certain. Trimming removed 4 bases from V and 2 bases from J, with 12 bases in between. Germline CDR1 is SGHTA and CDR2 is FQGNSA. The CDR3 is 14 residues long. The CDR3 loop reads CASSSSLLPYEQYF. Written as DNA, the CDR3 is TGTGCCAGCAGCTCGAGTTTACTCCCCTACGAGCAGTACTTC.

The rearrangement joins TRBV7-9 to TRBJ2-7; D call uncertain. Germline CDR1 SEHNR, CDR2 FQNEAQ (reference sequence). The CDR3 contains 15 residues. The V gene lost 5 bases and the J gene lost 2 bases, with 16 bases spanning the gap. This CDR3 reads CASSHDRVLTYEQYF. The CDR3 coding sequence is TGTGCCAGCAGCCATGACCGGGTCCTTACCTACGAGCAGTACTTC.

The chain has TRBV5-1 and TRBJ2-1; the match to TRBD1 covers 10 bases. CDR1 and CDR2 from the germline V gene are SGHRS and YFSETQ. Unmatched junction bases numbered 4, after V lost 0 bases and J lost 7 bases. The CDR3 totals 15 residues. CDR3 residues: CASSLGQGAENEQFF. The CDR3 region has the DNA TGCGCCAGCAGCTTGGGACAGGGGGCCGAAAATGAGCAGTTCTTC. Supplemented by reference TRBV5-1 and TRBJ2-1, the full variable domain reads KAGVTQTPRYLIKTRGQQVTLSCSPISGHRSVSWYQQTPGQGLQFLFEYFSETQRNKGNFPGRFSGRQFSNSRSEMNVSTLELGDSALYLCASSLGQGAENEQFFGPGTRLTVL.

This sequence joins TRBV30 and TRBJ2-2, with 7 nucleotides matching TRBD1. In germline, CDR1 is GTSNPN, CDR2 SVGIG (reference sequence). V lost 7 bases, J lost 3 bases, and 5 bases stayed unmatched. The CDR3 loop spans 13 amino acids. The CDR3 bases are TGTGCCTCCCGGGACAGATACACCGGGGAGCTGTTTTTT. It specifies CASRDRYTGELFF. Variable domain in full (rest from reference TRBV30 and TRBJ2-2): SQTIHQWPATLVQPVGSPLSLECTVEGTSNPNLYWYRQAAGRGLQLLFYSVGIGQISSEVPQNLSASRPQDRQFILSSKKLLLSDSGFYLCASRDRYTGELFFGEGSRLTVL.

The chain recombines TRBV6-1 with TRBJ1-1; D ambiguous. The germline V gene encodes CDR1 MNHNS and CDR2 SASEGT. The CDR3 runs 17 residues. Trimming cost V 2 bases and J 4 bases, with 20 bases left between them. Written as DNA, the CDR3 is TGTGCCAGCAGTGAACCCGTCAGACGGGTGTTGATCACTGAAGCTTTCTTT. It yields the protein CASSEPVRRVLITEAFF.

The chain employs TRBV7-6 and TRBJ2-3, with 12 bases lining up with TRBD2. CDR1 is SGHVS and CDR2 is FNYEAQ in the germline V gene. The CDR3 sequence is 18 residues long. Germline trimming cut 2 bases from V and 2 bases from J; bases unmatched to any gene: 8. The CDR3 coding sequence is TGTGCCAGCAGCTTAAGCCTAGCGGGAGGGAAGTACACAGATACGCAGTATTTT. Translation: CASSLSLAGGKYTDTQYF.

This chain's CDR3 is CASSFSTGPNTEAFF. DNA for the CDR3: TGTGCCAGCAGTTTCTCGACAGGGCCCAACACTGAAGCTTTCTTT. The chain combines TRBV6-5 with TRBJ1-1; 7 bases align to TRBD1. V shed 4 bases and J 2 bases; nucleotides not matched to a gene: 7. The CDR3 totals 15 residues. From germline, CDR1 is MNHEY and CDR2 SVGAGI.

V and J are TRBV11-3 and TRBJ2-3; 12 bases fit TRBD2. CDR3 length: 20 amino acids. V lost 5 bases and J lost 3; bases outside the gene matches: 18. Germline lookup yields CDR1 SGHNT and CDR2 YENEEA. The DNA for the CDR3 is TGTGCCAGCAGCCTAACTTCCGGGACTAGCGGGCAACGAGGTACAGATACGCAGTATTTT. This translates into CASSLTSGTSGQRGTDTQYF. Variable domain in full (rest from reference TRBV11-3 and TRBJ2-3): EAGVVQSPRYKIIEKKQPVAFWCNPISGHNTLYWYLQNLGQGPELLIRYENEEAVDDSQLPKDRFSAERLKGVDSTLKIQPAELGDSAVYLCASSLTSGTSGQRGTDTQYFGPGTRLTVL.

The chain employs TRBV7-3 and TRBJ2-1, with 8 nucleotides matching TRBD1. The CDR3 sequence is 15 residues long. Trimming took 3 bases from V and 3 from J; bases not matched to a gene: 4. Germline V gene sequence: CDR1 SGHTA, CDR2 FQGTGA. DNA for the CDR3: TGTGCCAGCAGCTTGGGACAGGCTTACTACAATGAGCAGTTCTTC. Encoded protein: CASSLGQAYYNEQFF.